The 16 T cell receptor beta chains given below trace back to one sample, sequenced in a study of cytomegalovirus exposure and HLA in healthy donors. Researchers ran the PCR with 60 Vbeta and 13 Jbeta primers. Generated by immunoSEQ multiplex PCR, the TCRdb table keeps only in-frame clones and is missing some. Found here are approximately 150,000 clones, over 55% of them singletons; the top ten hold approximately 2.1%. The specimen was PBMCs. The receptors were sampled from a middle-aged man in good health and CMV-seronegative.

The J gene is TRBJ2-5, the V gene TRBV2, with 13 bases matching TRBD2. This CDR3 is 15 amino acids long. V was clipped by 8 bases and J by 5 bases; unmatched bases: 8. Germline V gene lookup returns CDR1 SNHLY and CDR2 FYNNEI. This CDR3 is CASVRTSGSMETQYF. CDR3 bases: TGTGCCAGCGTCAGGACTAGCGGGAGTATGGAGACCCAGTACTTC. The entire variable domain, with the rest obtained from reference TRBV2 and TRBJ2-5, is as follows: EPEVTQTPSHQVTQMGQEVILRCVPISNHLYFYWYRQILGQKVEFLVSFYNNEISEKSEIFDDQFSVERPDGSNFTLKIRSTKLEDSAMYFCASVRTSGSMETQYFGPGTRLLVL.

The chain has TRBV5-1 and TRBJ2-2; D is perhaps TRBD1 (6 bases). V was shortened by 3 bases and J by 6 bases, with 18 bases between the two germline ends. Germline lookup yields CDR1 SGHRS and CDR2 YFSETQ. The CDR3 spans 16 residues. The CDR3 is CASSWGANRAAGELFF. In DNA, the CDR3 is TGCGCCAGCAGCTGGGGCGCTAACAGGGCTGCCGGGGAGCTGTTTTTT.

CDR3 nucleotides: TGTGCCAGCAGCCGCATTCCTCCGGGGGACACTGAAGCTTTCTTT. The encoded protein is CASSRIPPGDTEAFF. The chain couples TRBV13 to TRBJ1-1; D is perhaps TRBD1 (5 bases). The CDR3 totals 15 residues. CDR1 is PRHDT and CDR2 is FYEKMQ in the germline V gene (reference sequence). Trimming took off 5 bases at V and 3 bases at J, with 16 bases between the two ends. Complete variable domain (other parts from reference TRBV13 and TRBJ1-1): AAGVIQSPRHLIKEKRETATLKCYPIPRHDTVYWYQQGPGQDPQFLISFYEKMQSDKGSIPDRFSAQQFSDYHSELNMSSLELGDSALYFCASSRIPPGDTEAFFGQGTRLTVV.

The rearrangement joins TRBV6-4 to TRBJ2-1; the match to TRBD2 covers 14 bases. Germline-derived CDR1 and CDR2 are MRHNA and SNTAGT. The V and J ends lost 7 bases and 4 bases, in that order; junction bases with no gene match: 18. The CDR3 is 20 residues long. The CDR3 here is CASKSPPVPGLAGVYNEQFF. For the CDR3, the DNA is TGTGCCAGCAAAAGCCCCCCCGTGCCGGGACTAGCGGGAGTGTACAATGAGCAGTTCTTC.

Comments on this clone: Germline is not matched at one junction end, which may reflect a read error. The rearrangement links TRBV7-9 to TRBJ2-7; 11 bases map to TRBD1. The germline gives CDR1 SEHNR, CDR2 FQNEAQ (reference sequence). The CDR3 consists of 17 residues. The CDR3 protein is CSSSNYPRTGGVNEQYF. The CDR3 nucleotides read TGTTCCAGCAGCAATTACCCTCGGACAGGGGGCGTCAACGAGCAGTACTTC.

The rearrangement links TRBV6-8 to TRBJ1-5; tentatively, D is TRBD1 (5 bases). This CDR3 comprises 13 residues. Deletions cut 11 bases from V and 0 bases from J, with 11 bases between. Germline V lookup: CDR1 MNHGY, CDR2 SAAAGT. Here the CDR3 reads CAPWGFSNQPQHF. The DNA of the CDR3 is TGTGCCCCTTGGGGCTTTAGCAATCAGCCCCAGCATTTT.

This clone was picked up one time. This chain joins TRBV9 and TRBJ2-3; D uncertain. V lost 0 bases to trimming and J lost 0 bases, with 11 bases between them. CDR1 and CDR2 from the germline V gene are SGDLS and YYNGEE. The CDR3 totals 16 residues. CDR3 in amino acids: CASSVDGDPSTDTQYF. CDR3 sequence (DNA): TGTGCCAGCAGCGTAGATGGAGACCCTAGCACAGATACGCAGTATTTT.

The V gene is TRBV2, the J gene TRBJ2-1; D not certain. CDR1 is SNHLY, CDR2 FYNNEI, per germline. V lost 2 bases and J 4 bases, leaving 9 bases between the germline ends. The CDR3 covers 14 residues. CDR3 in amino acids: CASSESTAYNEQFF. CDR3 in DNA: TGTGCCAGCAGTGAAAGTACAGCTTACAATGAGCAGTTCTTC.

The rearrangement joins TRBV5-5 to TRBJ2-7, with TRBD1 as a possible D gene (6 bases). Germline values: CDR1 SGHKS, CDR2 YYEKEE (reference sequence). V dropped 4 bases and J dropped 1 base, with 9 bases sitting between them. The CDR3 sequence is 13 residues long. The CDR3 DNA is TGTGCCAGCAGCCCAGGGGATTCCTACGAGCAGTACTTC. Its protein is CASSPGDSYEQYF.

This clone was seen only a few times. The chain couples TRBV5-6 to TRBJ1-4; D gene uncertain. The length of the CDR3 is 13 residues. Trimming left V 2 bases short and J 5 bases short, with 7 bases between. Germline values: CDR1 SGHDT, CDR2 YYEEEE. The CDR3 DNA reads TGTGCCAGCAGCTTTTCCGGGAATGAAAAACTGTTTTTT. This codes for CASSFSGNEKLFF.

The gene calls are TRBV2 and TRBJ2-5; 7 nucleotides line up with TRBD2. Germline-derived CDR1 and CDR2 are SNHLY and FYNNEI. The CDR3 covers 14 residues. Trimming took 5 bases from V and 5 from J; bases not matched to a gene: 8. The DNA for the CDR3 is TGTGCCAGCAGTAGACTAGCCGGGGGGGAGACCCAGTACTTC. Its translation: CASSRLAGGETQYF.

This rearrangement joins TRBV7-2 to TRBJ1-5, with no clear D. Trimming left V 2 bases short and J 0 bases short, with 11 bases between. The CDR3 spans 16 residues. The germline V gene encodes CDR1 SGHTA and CDR2 FQGNSA. The CDR3 DNA follows: TGTGCCAGCAGCTTAAATGGAGGGATTAGCAATCAGCCCCAGCATTTT. Its protein is CASSLNGGISNQPQHF.

The chain carries TRBV15 and TRBJ2-6; D unclear. This CDR3 contains 16 residues. Between the trimmed V and J ends, which lost 0 bases and 0 bases, there was a span of 6 bases. Germline CDR1 LNHNV, CDR2 YYDKDF (reference sequence). As DNA, the CDR3 is TGTGCCACCAGCAGAGACCTGAGCTCTGGGGCCAACGTCCTGACTTTC. Its translation is CATSRDLSSGANVLTF.

This chain connects TRBV10-2 to TRBJ2-7, with 9 bases lining up with TRBD1. The germline CDR1 and CDR2 sequences are WSHSY and SAAADI. There are 14 residues in the CDR3. V shed 9 bases, J shed 3 bases, and the junction held 9 bases outside the gene matches. The CDR3 here is CASMGPDRGYEQYF. DNA of the CDR3: TGCGCCAGTATGGGGCCGGACAGGGGCTACGAGCAGTACTTC.

This clone was seen only once. V is TRBV5-8 and J is TRBJ2-7; no firm D call. V was shortened by 4 bases and J by 3 bases, with 5 bases between the two germline ends. CDR3 length: 11 amino acids. The germline V gene has CDR1 SGHTS and CDR2 YDEGEE. The CDR3 protein is CASSPNYEQYF. The CDR3, as DNA: TGTGCCAGCAGCCCCAACTACGAGCAGTACTTC.

J is TRBJ2-1 and V is TRBV28; 13 nucleotides match TRBD2. Germline V CDR1 and CDR2: MDHEN, SYDVKM. This CDR3 has 16 residues. J lost 6 bases, V lost 1 base, and 3 bases had no gene match. The CDR3 DNA follows: TGTGCCAGCAGTTTATCCGGACTAGCGGGAGCCAATGAGCAGTTCTTC. This encodes CASSLSGLAGANEQFF.